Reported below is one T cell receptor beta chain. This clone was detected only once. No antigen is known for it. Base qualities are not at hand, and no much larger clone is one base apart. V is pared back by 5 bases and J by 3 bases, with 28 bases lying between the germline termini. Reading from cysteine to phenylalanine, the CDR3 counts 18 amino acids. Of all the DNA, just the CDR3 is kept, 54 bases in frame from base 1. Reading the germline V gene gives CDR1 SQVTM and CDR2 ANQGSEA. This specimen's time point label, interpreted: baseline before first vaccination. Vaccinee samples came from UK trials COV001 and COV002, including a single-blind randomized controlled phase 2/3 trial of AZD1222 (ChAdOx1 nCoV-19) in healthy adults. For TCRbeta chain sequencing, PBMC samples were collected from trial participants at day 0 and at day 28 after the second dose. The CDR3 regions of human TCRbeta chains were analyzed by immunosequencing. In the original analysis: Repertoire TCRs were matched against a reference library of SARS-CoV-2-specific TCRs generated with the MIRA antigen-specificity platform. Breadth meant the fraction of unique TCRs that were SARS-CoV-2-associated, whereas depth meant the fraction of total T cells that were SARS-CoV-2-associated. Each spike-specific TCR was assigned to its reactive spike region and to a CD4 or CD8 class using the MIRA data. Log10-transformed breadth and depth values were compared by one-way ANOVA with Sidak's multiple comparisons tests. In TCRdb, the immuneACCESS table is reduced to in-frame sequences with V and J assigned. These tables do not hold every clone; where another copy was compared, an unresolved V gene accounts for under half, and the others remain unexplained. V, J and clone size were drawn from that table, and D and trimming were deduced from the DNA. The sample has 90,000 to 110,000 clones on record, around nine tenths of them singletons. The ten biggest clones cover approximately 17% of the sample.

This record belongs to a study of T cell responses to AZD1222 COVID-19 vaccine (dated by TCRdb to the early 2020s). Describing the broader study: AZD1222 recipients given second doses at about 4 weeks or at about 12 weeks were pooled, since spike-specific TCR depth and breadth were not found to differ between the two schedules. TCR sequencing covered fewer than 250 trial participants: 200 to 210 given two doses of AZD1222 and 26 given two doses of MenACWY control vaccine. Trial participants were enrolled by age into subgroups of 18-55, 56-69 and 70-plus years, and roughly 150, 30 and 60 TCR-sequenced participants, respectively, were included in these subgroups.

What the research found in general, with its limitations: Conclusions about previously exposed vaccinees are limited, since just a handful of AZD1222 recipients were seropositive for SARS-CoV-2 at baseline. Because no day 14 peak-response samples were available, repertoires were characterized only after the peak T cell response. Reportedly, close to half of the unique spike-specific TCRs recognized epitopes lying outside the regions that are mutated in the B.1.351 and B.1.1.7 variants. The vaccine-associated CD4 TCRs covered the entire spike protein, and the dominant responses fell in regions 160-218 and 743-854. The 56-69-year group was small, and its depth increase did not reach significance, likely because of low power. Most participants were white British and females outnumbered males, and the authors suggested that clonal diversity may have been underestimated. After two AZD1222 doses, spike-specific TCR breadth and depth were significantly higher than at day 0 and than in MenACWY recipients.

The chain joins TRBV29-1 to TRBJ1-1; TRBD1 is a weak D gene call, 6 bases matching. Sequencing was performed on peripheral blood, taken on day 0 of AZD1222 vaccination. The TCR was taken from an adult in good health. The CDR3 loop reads CSVNRAGGSRDYYTEAFF. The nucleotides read TGCAGCGTTAACAGGGCTGGAGGTAGTAGAGACTATTACACTGAAGCTTTCTTT.